This T cell receptor beta chain is from a study of CD4 T cells in relation to SARS-CoV-2 and coronaviruses. The overall study: Of the patients, seven to nine were male, 4 female, two Hispanic.

Whole-study findings and limits: No donor gave both pre-pandemic and post-infection samples.

This clone was picked up one time. Its antigen is currently unknown. Measured with immunoSEQ multiplex PCR; TCRdb has only the in-frame clones, and not every one. The top ten clones hold 2% to 2.5% of a sample with some 11,000 clones, 85% to 90% of them seen once. The germline CDR1 and CDR2 sequences are SGHNT and YENEEA. The trim removed 0 bases at V and 4 bases at J, leaving 3 bases unmatched. The CDR3 length is 14 residues. Sequenced: naive CD4+ T cells from PBMCs. As to subset: naive CD4+ T cells isolated by negative enrichment. The sequence was obtained from an adult with COVID-19. The chain carries TRBV11-3 and TRBJ2-7, with TRBD1 matching over 7 bases. CDR3 sequence (DNA): TGTGCCAGCAGCTTAGAGGGGACAGAATACGAGCAGTACTTC. As protein: CASSLEGTEYEQYF.